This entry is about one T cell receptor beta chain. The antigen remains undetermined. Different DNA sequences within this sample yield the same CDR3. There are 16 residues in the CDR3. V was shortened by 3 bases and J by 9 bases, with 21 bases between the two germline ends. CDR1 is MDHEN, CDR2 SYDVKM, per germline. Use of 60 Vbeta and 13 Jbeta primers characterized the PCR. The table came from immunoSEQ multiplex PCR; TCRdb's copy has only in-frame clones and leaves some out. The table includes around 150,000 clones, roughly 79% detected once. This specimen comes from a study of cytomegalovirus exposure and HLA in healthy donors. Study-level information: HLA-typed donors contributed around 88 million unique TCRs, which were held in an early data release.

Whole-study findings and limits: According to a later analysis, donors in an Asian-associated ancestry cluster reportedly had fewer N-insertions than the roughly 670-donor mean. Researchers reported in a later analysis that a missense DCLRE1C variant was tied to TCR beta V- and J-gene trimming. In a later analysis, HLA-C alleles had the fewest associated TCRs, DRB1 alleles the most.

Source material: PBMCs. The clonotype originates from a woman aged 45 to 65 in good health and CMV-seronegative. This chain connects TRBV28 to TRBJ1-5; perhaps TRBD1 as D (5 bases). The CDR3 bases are TGTGCCAGCAGTTTGCCCACAGGAGACAAATCACGGCCCCAGCATTTT. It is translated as CASSLPTGDKSRPQHF.